The clone carrying this TCR beta chain was recorded many times. This sample was included in a study of T cells after yellow fever vaccination. A single record per CDR3 protein comes from TCRdb applying MiXCR to the 5' RACE reads. Seen here are 150,000 to 200,000 distinct CDR3 sequences, around 7% observed once, and the top ten hold approximately 2.5%. Trimming cost V 3 bases and J 1 base, with 9 bases left between them. Germline V gene data show CDR1 as KGHSH and CDR2 as LQKENI. The CDR3 contains 14 residues. The clonotype originates from a man between 18 and 35 years old who received the YFV17D yellow fever vaccine. The chain joins TRBV18 to TRBJ2-5; D is uncertain. Sequencing was performed on CD4+ T cells sorted from PBMCs, taken around 5 days after the first yellow fever vaccination. CDR3: CASSPLSGQETQYF. As DNA, the CDR3 is TGTGCCAGCTCACCCCTCTCCGGCCAAGAGACCCAGTACTTC.